This T cell receptor beta chain stems from a study of regulatory T cells in long-lasting Graves disease (dated by TCRdb to about 2021). Study-level background: Patients with newly diagnosed Graves' disease had been on antithyroid drugs for under 3 months. Patients with persistent Graves' disease were compared with patients with newly diagnosed Graves' disease using TCR sequencing and RNA sequencing of peripheral blood. A total of roughly 35 samples were covered by TCR sequencing, comprising some 13 persistent and around 20 newly diagnosed Graves' disease patients. The study took place in China and was registered as a clinical trial. General conclusions and limits of the study: Preferential use of TRBV28, TRBJ1-2 and TRBJ2-5 was observed in persistent disease, whereas TRBV20-1 and TRBJ2-1 were favored in newly diagnosed disease. Lower TCR Shannon entropy and fewer highly expanded clones were observed in persistent Graves' disease patients than in newly diagnosed patients, which suggested clonal expansion. The small sample size was acknowledged by the authors as a limitation that may reduce accuracy. Persistent patients shared more public clonotypes among themselves (around 2,500) than newly diagnosed patients did (roughly 910). Sequencing and analysis were restricted to the TCR beta chain. Because the primary lesion, thyroid tissue, could not be accessed, the study looked at peripheral blood alone.

This clonotype was picked up many times. Its recognized antigen is unknown. Base qualities are not provided; no much larger clone lies one nucleotide away. The label giving this sample's time point can be read as: newly diagnosed GD, antithyroid drugs for less than 3 months. For both TCR sequencing and RNA sequencing, RNA was extracted from PBMCs in TRIzol. Graves' disease was diagnosed according to American Thyroid Association guidelines. Patients were recruited from an endocrinology department in Xi'an, China. Each patient gave about 8.1 milliliters of peripheral blood, collected in an EDTA anticoagulant tube. PBMCs were isolated by Ficoll Paque Plus density gradient separation without further T cell sorting. An Agilent 2100 Bioanalyzer and agarose gel were used to check RNA quality, while a NanoDrop 2000 measured RNA concentration. CDR1 and CDR2 are read off the germline V gene as MDHEN and SYDVKM. Here V drops 9 bases and J drops 2 bases, and the junction holds 5 bases not matched to any gene. Including the terminal cysteine and phenylalanine, the CDR3 comprises 13 residues. This entry keeps only the CDR3 DNA: 39 bases, framed from base 1.

Library generation was performed with multiplex PCR. Sequencer: Illumina HiSeq 4000. iRepertoire HTBI primers and Arm-PCR amplification of CDR3 regions were used to construct TCR beta libraries. Before sequencing, the PCR products underwent gel purification. In the original analysis: Across samples, around 62 TRBV and 14 TRBJ segments were identified and used for gene usage analysis of CDR3 amino acid clonotypes. Filtered high-quality paired reads were merged into contigs using COPE and FqMerger. BLAST was used to align contigs to IMGT TRBV, TRBD and TRBJ reference genes, and CDR3 was defined according to IMGT. Clonotypes above 0.1% frequency were classified as highly expanded clones. Shannon entropy served as the measure of repertoire diversity, while the Gini coefficient captured V-J evenness. Clonotypes shared by more than one individual were considered public. Using fastp trimming at Q25 and MiXCR clonotype assembly, TCRdb reanalyzed the public sequencing data and kept in-frame beta chains. A single entry per CDR3 protein holds the most common genes and DNA from its merged rows. Clone size and V and J calls follow TCRdb, not the original study. For this sample the table gives 680,000 or so distinct CDR3 sequences, of which roughly 16% were detected only once. In total, the top ten clones hold roughly 18% of the sample.

The data also belong to a second study, concerning T cells in Graves' hyperthyroidism and ophthalmopathy. Reported in the second study: A patient counted as having stable Graves' hyperthyroidism if no progression to ophthalmopathy occurred over 18 months of follow-up. The hyperthyroidism patients were between 18 and 65 years old and newly diagnosed, with a disease duration of less than 2 months. Exclusion was applied to patients with uncontrolled infections, other autoimmune diseases, pregnancy or lactation. Diagnoses relied on clinical symptoms, serum thyroxine and TRAb, thyroid ultrasound and orbital computed tomography. The first round of RT-PCR for the TCR CDR3 was performed with the HTBI primer set and the Qiagen OneStep RT-PCR kit. Blood samples also contained most of the expanded thyroid clonotypes (frequency above 0.001), which suggests that blood repertoires may reflect thyroid immune responses. In cross-validation, a model built on a 13 V-J signature told ophthalmopathy apart from stable hyperthyroidism with less than 90% sensitivity and about 81% specificity, and in testing the same model reached 80%/75%. During validation, the model predicted progression to ophthalmopathy a median of approximately six months ahead of onset, with roughly 65% sensitivity and 72% to 85% specificity. To identify TCR V-J signatures that set the groups apart, the researchers used a discovery cohort of 100 patients, made up of around 42 with Graves' ophthalmopathy and 57 with stable Graves' hyperthyroidism. Prospective prediction of ophthalmopathy was tested in an independent validation cohort of under 20 hyperthyroidism patients and 15 to 17 patients who later progressed to ophthalmopathy. The approximately 95 discovery patients were divided at random into training and test sets in a 7:3 ratio. Thyroid tissue and blood T-cell repertoires from more than five Graves' hyperthyroidism patients were also compared in the study. Following sampling, methimazole starting at 30 mg daily was given to hyperthyroidism patients, and high-dose intravenous methylprednisolone was given to ophthalmopathy patients. A second multiplex PCR round built the libraries, followed by size selection and purification. Libraries were sequenced paired-end with 100 bp reads on an Illumina HiSeq2000. SOAPnuke was used to process the raw data, with reads discarded if the reads contained adapters or uncalled bases, had a mean Phred below 15, or lacked an exact constant-primer or identifier match. High-quality paired reads were merged with COPE v1.2.5, and unique nucleotide sequences were defined as clonotypes. MiTCR v1.1 was used to align clonotypes to the IMGT TRBV, TRBD and TRBJ reference segments. Only V-J combinations with frequency above 0.0001, covering approximately 99% of repertoires, were analysed. The TCS score was defined as F50 (clonal expansion) divided by E x V (chaos), with BLOSUM62-based TCRdist calculated between CDR3 peptides within each V-J. Welch's t-statistics and random forest reduced around 520 V-J features to about 12, which were used in a naive Bayes classifier (R e1071). No statistical method was used to set the sample size in advance, and investigators knew the group allocation. The paper describes TCR Vbeta CDR3 sequencing of 140 or so peripheral blood samples, made up of fewer than 50 ophthalmopathy patients, approximately 73 hyperthyroidism patients and 17 progressor patients.

This TCR came from a woman aged 30 to 39 with Graves disease. Donor details come from another sample of the same person, matched by shared clones. The sequencing used peripheral blood mononuclear cells (PBMCs), collected at new diagnosis, from a patient treated with antithyroid drugs. The chain is made from TRBV28 and TRBJ2-7; 9 bases in the middle match TRBD1. The nucleotides are TGTGCCAGTGGGACAGGGCCGCCCTACGAGCAGTACTTC. Translated, it gives CASGTGPPYEQYF.